The 14 T cell receptor beta chains given below trace back to one sample, sequenced in a study of human T cells and chemical hapten exposure listed by TCRdb under 2021. Library preparation was by RACE. Sequencing relied on a NextSeq 500. Using fastp trimming at Q25 and MiXCR clonotype assembly, TCRdb reanalyzed the public sequencing data and kept in-frame beta chains. Entries are consolidated by CDR3 protein sequence, retaining the most common genes and DNA. The sample profile shows about 120,000 distinct CDR3 sequences; about 13% of them were found once. The biggest ten clones account for approximately 2.8% of the sample. What the time point label conveys for this sample: pre-sensitization, week 0. The treatment or condition label on this specimen signifies: therapeutic diphenylcyclopropenone sensitization with weekly scalp DPC. This sample comprised whole blood, obtained in connection with sensitization to the hapten diphenylcyclopropenone (DPC). Receptors originate from a woman between 18 and 29 years old with alopecia areata. Some clones in this sample may be carry-over from other donors' samples.

This clonotype was seen only a few times. The chain couples TRBV7-2 to TRBJ2-4; D is possibly TRBD2 (5 bases). The V end was cut by 0 bases, the J end by 4 bases, with 10 bases between. The CDR3 consists of 15 residues. Germline CDR1 reads SGHTA; CDR2 reads FQGNSA. The CDR3, as DNA: TGTGCCAGCAGCTTAGCGTGGGGAGAGAAAAACATTCAGTACTTC. This translates into CASSLAWGEKNIQYF. Complete variable domain (other parts from reference TRBV7-2 and TRBJ2-4): GAGVSQSPSNKVTEKGKDVELRCDPISGHTALYWYRQSLGQGLEFLIYFQGNSAPDKSGLPSDRFSAERTGGSVSTLTIQRTQQEDSAVYLCASSLAWGEKNIQYFGAGTRLSVL.

Many counts were recorded for this clonotype. The V gene is TRBV12-3 or TRBV12-4, the J gene TRBJ1-1; D is ambiguous. The CDR3 runs 15 residues. Between the trimmed V and J ends, which lost 1 base and 1 base, there was a span of 10 bases. CDR3 coding DNA: TGTGCCAGCAGTTTAGAGCTCGGCCGGAACACTGAAGCTTTCTTT. Amino acids: CASSLELGRNTEAFF.

The V call is TRBV5-6, the J call TRBJ1-3; D remains ambiguous. V lost 3 bases and J lost 0, with 10 bases in between. The CDR3 length is 15 residues. The V gene's germline CDR1 is SGHDT and CDR2 YYEEEE. The CDR3 protein is CASSSNIHSGNTIYF. The DNA of the CDR3 is TGTGCCAGCAGCTCGAACATCCACTCTGGAAACACCATATATTTT.

This clonotype was seen a few times. The chain joins TRBV18 to TRBJ2-1, with a tentative D call TRBD2 (6 bases). V was shortened by 0 bases and J by 7 bases, with 13 bases between the two germline ends. Germline assignment: CDR1 KGHSH and CDR2 LQKENI. This CDR3 spans 15 amino acids. The CDR3 spells CASSPPGPGSNEQFF. The CDR3, as DNA: TGTGCCAGCTCACCACCCGGACCCGGGAGTAATGAGCAGTTCTTC.

The chain joins TRBV29-1 to TRBJ2-7; D is possibly TRBD1 (6 bases). V was shortened by 6 bases and J by 0 bases, with 15 bases between the two germline ends. Looked up from germline, CDR1 is SQVTM and CDR2 is ANQGSEA. The CDR3 contains 14 residues. CDR3 in amino acids: CSVQRDTNSYEQYF. DNA for the CDR3: TGCAGCGTACAACGGGACACGAACTCCTACGAGCAGTACTTC.

This clonotype was detected many times. The rearrangement joins TRBV7-6 to TRBJ2-1; 7 positions match TRBD2. V shed 6 bases, J shed 5 bases, and the junction held 10 bases outside the gene matches. Per the germline V gene, CDR1 is SGHVS and CDR2 is FNYEAQ. The CDR3 has 15 amino acids. The CDR3: CASSGVGGPHNEQFF. CDR3 DNA: TGTGCCAGCAGTGGGGTGGGAGGGCCTCACAATGAGCAGTTCTTC. Based on the CDR3 plus reference TRBV7-6 and TRBJ2-1, the full variable domain is GAGVSQSPRYKVTKRGQDVALRCDPISGHVSLYWYRQALGQGPEFLTYFNYEAQQDKSGLPNDRFSAERPEGSISTLTIQRTEQRDSAMYRCASSGVGGPHNEQFFGPGTRLTVL.

The chain is built from TRBV12-3 or TRBV12-4 and TRBJ2-7; weak D call: TRBD1 (5 bases). Trimming shortened V by 3 bases and J by 1 base, and 13 bases separated the two germline ends. CDR3 length: 15 residues. CDR3 nucleotide sequence: TGTGCCAGCAGTTTGGGGCAGGGAAGGTCCTACGAGCAGTACTTC. This gives the protein CASSLGQGRSYEQYF.

This clonotype was detected many times. CDR3: CASSPSRTGVSNTEAFF. The CDR3 coding sequence is TGTGCCAGCAGCCCCAGCCGAACAGGGGTGTCGAACACTGAAGCTTTCTTT. The chain carries TRBV9 and TRBJ1-1; TRBD1 agrees at 7 bases. The CDR3 has 17 amino acids. V lost 4 bases, J lost 1 base, and 13 bases stayed unmatched. Germline CDR1 reads SGDLS; CDR2 reads YYNGEE.

This clonotype was detected many times. V usage is TRBV6-2 or TRBV6-3 and J usage is TRBJ2-1; 7 bases line up with TRBD2. Germline loops: CDR1 MNHEY, CDR2 SVGEGT. This CDR3 comprises 14 residues. Trimming cost V 6 bases and J 9 bases; bases outside gene matches: 11. In DNA form, the CDR3 reads TGTGCCAGCAGAGTAGCGGGCGTCGGTGGTGAGCAGTTCTTC. Translating it yields CASRVAGVGGEQFF.

The chain is built from TRBV7-2 and TRBJ2-3; possible D gene TRBD2, 5 bases. V was pared by 1 base and J by 6 bases, with 11 bases between. The CDR3 length is 14 residues. Germline V gene lookup returns CDR1 SGHTA and CDR2 FQGNSA. The DNA of the CDR3 is TGTGCCAGCAGCTTAGTCGGCGGGCCCGATACGCAGTATTTT. Translated, it gives CASSLVGGPDTQYF.

The gene calls are TRBV11-1 and TRBJ2-3, with D unclear. The CDR3 consists of 15 residues. The germline gives CDR1 SGHAT, CDR2 FQDESV (reference sequence). Trimming cost V 1 base and J 0 bases, with 8 bases left between them. CDR3 loop: CASSLGGYSTDTQYF. The CDR3 DNA is TGTGCCAGCAGCTTAGGGGGATACAGCACAGATACGCAGTATTTT. The full variable domain, completed using reference TRBV11-1 and TRBJ2-3, is EAEVAQSPRYKITEKSQAVAFWCDPISGHATLYWYRQILGQGPELLVQFQDESVVDDSQLPKDRFSAERLKGVDSTLKIQPAELGDSAMYLCASSLGGYSTDTQYFGPGTRLTVL.

CDR3 coding DNA: TGTGCCAGCAGAGCCCCTCGGGGGAACACCGGGGAGCTGTTTTTT. The encoded protein is CASRAPRGNTGELFF. The V gene is TRBV6-2 or TRBV6-3, the J gene TRBJ2-2, with D tentatively TRBD2 (5 bases). The CDR3 length is 15 residues. The germline gives CDR1 MNHEY, CDR2 SVGEGT. The germline V and J ends were trimmed by 6 bases and 1 base, with 12 bases remaining between them.

J is TRBJ2-7 and V is TRBV18, with D possibly matching TRBD2 (5 bases). Germline values: CDR1 KGHSH, CDR2 LQKENI. This CDR3 is 13 amino acids long. Trimming pared 3 bases from V and 5 bases from J, leaving 11 bases between. CDR3: CASSPVRGNEQYF. The CDR3 DNA sequence: TGTGCCAGCTCACCCGTCCGGGGTAACGAGCAGTACTTC.

This clonotype was recorded a few times. The chain links TRBV29-1 to TRBJ1-2, with 7 bases identical to TRBD1. Looked up from germline, CDR1 is SQVTM and CDR2 is ANQGSEA. V lost 6 bases, J lost 1 base, and 2 bases stayed unmatched. CDR3 length: 12 residues. CDR3 sequence: CSVNRGNYGYTF. The CDR3 nucleotides read TGCAGCGTAAACAGGGGTAACTATGGCTACACCTTC.